This is a list of T cell receptor beta chains from one sample in a study of shared clonotypes between healthy human individuals. The protocol was immunoSEQ multiplex PCR, while the TCRdb copy is restricted to in-frame clones and leaves out a portion. The repertoire holds roughly 2.2 million clones, with approximately 93% as singletons. Sequenced sample: naive CD4+ T cells from PBMCs. The receptors stem from a man aged 18 to 30 in good health. Some clones in this sample may be carry-over from other donors' samples. The CDR3 runs from the conserved cysteine through the conserved F or W. The D gene is left open where the match is weak. Clone sizes are given selectively: once, few, many, or a class where the clone is expanded.

abundance | d_gene | j_gene | v_gene | CDR3nt | CDR3aa
. | . | TRBJ2-7 | TRBV9 | TGTGCCAGCAGCGTAGAGGGCTACTCCTACGAGCAGTACTTC | CASSVEGYSYEQYF
once | TRBD1 | TRBJ2-5 | TRBV29-1 | TGCAGCGTTGGGGGACAGGGGTGGGAGACCCAGTACTTC | CSVGGQGWETQYF
. | . | TRBJ1-3 | TRBV6-5 | TGTGCCAGCAGACCCCCCGCTGGAAACACCATATATTTT | CASRPPAGNTIYF
once | . | TRBJ2-6 | TRBV5-4 | TGTGCCAGCAGCTCCTCTAGTTCTGGGGCCAACGTCCTGACTTTC | CASSSSSSGANVLTF
. | . | TRBJ2-5 | TRBV29-1 | TGCAGCGTTGAAGGGGCTCCAGAGACCCAGTACTTC | CSVEGAPETQYF
. | . | TRBJ2-3 | TRBV19 | TGTGCCAGTAGTATCTCGGTCACAGATACGCAGTATTTT | CASSISVTDTQYF
. | . | TRBJ2-7 | TRBV7-2 | TGTGCCAGCAGCTTTGGTTTGACCTACGAGCAGTACTTC | CASSFGLTYEQYF
. | . | TRBJ2-3 | TRBV6-1 | TGTGCCACTGCCCGTTGGGGGTCAGATACGCAGTATTTT | CATARWGSDTQYF
. | . | TRBJ2-7 | TRBV28 | TGTGCCAGCAGTTTTGAAGGCCCGACGACGCAGTACTTC | CASSFEGPTTQYF
. | . | TRBJ2-3 | TRBV18 | TGTGCCAGCTCACCCCGGAAACCGGGCAGCGAACTGGTCGGTACGCAGTATTTT | CASSPRKPGSELVGTQYF
few | . | TRBJ2-7 | TRBV9 | TGTGCCAGCAGCGTCACGGATTCCTACGAGCAGTACTTC | CASSVTDSYEQYF
once | TRBD2 | TRBJ2-1 | TRBV9 | TGTGCCAGCAGCAAGGGACTAGCGGGAGTTGAGCAGTTCTTC | CASSKGLAGVEQFF
once | . | TRBJ2-7 | TRBV5-1 | TGCGCCAGCAGCCCATTCGGGCCGGCCGAGCAGTACTTC | CASSPFGPAEQYF
few | . | TRBJ1-1 | TRBV27 | TGTGCCAGCAGTTTAGCACGGGAAACTGAAGCTTTCTTT | CASSLARETEAFF
once | . | TRBJ1-4 | TRBV27 | TGTGCCAGCAGTTTTAATAATCCTAATGAAAAACTGTTTTTT | CASSFNNPNEKLFF
. | TRBD1 | TRBJ1-1 | TRBV5-6 | TGTGCCAGCAGCTTGACCGGACAGGGCTTCGCTGAAGCTTTCTTT | CASSLTGQGFAEAFF
. | . | TRBJ2-3 | TRBV7-3 | TGTGCCAGCAGCTTAACCGGGAGCACAGATACGCAGTATTTT | CASSLTGSTDTQYF
. | . | TRBJ2-1 | TRBV9 | TGTGCCAGCAGCGCCTCCGATAGCATTTACGGTGCTAGGGAGCAGTTCTTC | CASSASDSIYGAREQFF
once | TRBD1 | TRBJ1-2 | TRBV19 | TGTGCCAGTAGTACCACCGGGACAGGGGCTCCTTATGGCTACACCTTC | CASSTTGTGAPYGYTF
. | TRBD2 | TRBJ2-7 | TRBV30 | TGTGCCGGACAGACTAGCGGGAGGCTTTACGAGCAGTACTTC | CAGQTSGRLYEQYF
. | TRBD1 | TRBJ2-1 | TRBV29-1 | TGCAGCGTTGGGACAGGTGGCAATGAGCAGTTCTTC | CSVGTGGNEQFF
few | . | TRBJ2-2 | TRBV30 | TGTGCCTGGACCGGGGCTGACACCGGGGAGCTGTTTTTT | CAWTGADTGELFF
. | . | TRBJ1-2 | TRBV4-1 | TGCGCCAGCAGCCAAGTTGGTCAGGCCTATGGCTACACCTTC | CASSQVGQAYGYTF
. | TRBD2 | TRBJ2-7 | TRBV4-1 | TGCGCCAGCAGCCAAGGTAGCGGGAGCGCCTACGAGCAGTACTTC | CASSQGSGSAYEQYF
. | . | TRBJ2-1 | TRBV29-1 | TGCAGCGTTGAAGGGACAGTTTACAATGAGCAGTTCTTC | CSVEGTVYNEQFF
once | TRBD1 | TRBJ1-1 | TRBV7-9 | TGTGCCAGCAGCCGAAGGACAGGGGGCGGGACTGAAGCTTTCTTT | CASSRRTGGGTEAFF
. | . | TRBJ2-7 | TRBV4-2 | TGTGCCAGCAGCCAAGAAGCGTTTGGAGGCCCCTACGAGCAGTACTTC | CASSQEAFGGPYEQYF
. | TRBD1 | TRBJ2-5 | TRBV14 | TGTGCCAGCAGCCAAGATGGGGGACAGGGTGAGACCCAGTACTTC | CASSQDGGQGETQYF
. | . | TRBJ2-1 | TRBV5-1 | TGCGCCAGCAGGTCTTCCCCCGGGGGCGATGAGCAGTTCTTC | CASRSSPGGDEQFF
. | . | TRBJ2-3 | TRBV5-1 | TGCGCCAGCAGCTTGCGAGGGTCTAGCACAGATACGCAGTATTTT | CASSLRGSSTDTQYF
few | . | TRBJ2-7 | TRBV20-1 | TGCAGCGCCCATAGGCAGTCGTACTTC | CSAHRQSYF
. | . | TRBJ2-7 | TRBV2 | TGTGCCACGGGACCGGAACCCTACGAGCAGTACTTC | CATGPEPYEQYF
. | . | TRBJ2-1 | TRBV28 | TGTGCCAGCAGTCTAAAACTCCATGAGCAGTTCTTC | CASSLKLHEQFF
few | . | TRBJ2-1 | TRBV2 | TGTGCCAGCAGTGGGTACAATGAGCAGTTCTTC | CASSGYNEQFF
once | . | TRBJ2-5 | TRBV18 | TGTGCCAGCTCACCCCTCGCGACAGAACAAGAGACCCAGTACTTC | CASSPLATEQETQYF
. | . | TRBJ2-7 | TRBV29-1 | TGCAGCGTTGGGGCGGGGATCGAGCAGTACTTC | CSVGAGIEQYF
. | . | TRBJ1-1 | TRBV5-5 | TGTGCCAGCAGCCCCCAGGGCTTAAGAGCTTTCTTT | CASSPQGLRAFF
once | TRBD2 | TRBJ2-3 | TRBV2 | TGTGCCAGCAGTGAAAAACCTAGCGGGAGGGATGGCCGCGGTGCTACAGATACGCAGTATTTT | CASSEKPSGRDGRGATDTQYF
. | . | TRBJ1-5 | TRBV6-1 | TGTGCCAGCAGTGTCTCCAGCGCCAATCAGCCCCAGCATTTT | CASSVSSANQPQHF
few | . | TRBJ1-1 | TRBV29-1 | TGCAGCGTCGACGGGGACCCGAACACTGAAGCTTTCTTT | CSVDGDPNTEAFF
. | . | TRBJ2-7 | TRBV28 | TGTGCCAGCAGCAGCGGAGGACAGTACGAGCAGTACTTC | CASSSGGQYEQYF
. | TRBD2 | TRBJ2-7 | TRBV29-1 | TGCAGCGTTGGACCGGGACTAGGGGTCTACGAGCAGTACTTC | CSVGPGLGVYEQYF
. | TRBD1 | TRBJ1-5 | TRBV7-2 | TGTGCCAGCAGCTTGACCAGGGGGCAGGGTCAGCCCCAGCATTTT | CASSLTRGQGQPQHF
. | TRBD2 | TRBJ2-1 | TRBV7-9 | TGTGCCAGCAGCTCTACCAAGACCACTACTAGCGGGGGTTACAATGAGCAGTTCTTC | CASSSTKTTTSGGYNEQFF
. | TRBD1 | TRBJ2-3 | TRBV7-3 | TGTGCCAGCAGCTTATTGGGACAGGTGATAGATACGCAGTATTTT | CASSLLGQVIDTQYF
once | . | TRBJ2-1 | TRBV10-1 | TGCGCCAGCAGTGAGTCGGTAGACCCTAGGGATGAGCAGTTCTTC | CASSESVDPRDEQFF
. | TRBD2 | TRBJ2-3 | TRBV7-9 | TGTGCCAGCAGCTCCCTTGCCGGGAGGGATACGGGTACAGATACGCAGTATTTT | CASSSLAGRDTGTDTQYF
. | . | TRBJ1-3 | TRBV28 | TGTGCCAGCAGTCCCTTCCCCTCTGGAAACACCATATATTTT | CASSPFPSGNTIYF
. | . | TRBJ2-3 | TRBV28 | TGTGCCAGCAGGACCGGAGGAGCCCAGGGGACAGATACGCAGTATTTT | CASRTGGAQGTDTQYF
few | . | TRBJ1-1 | TRBV6-6 | TGTGCCAGCAGTTCCCTTATCCCTGAAGCTTTCTTT | CASSSLIPEAFF
. | . | TRBJ1-1 | TRBV2 | TGTGCCAGCAGTTCCCCAGGCAGGGGCACTGAAGCTTTCTTT | CASSSPGRGTEAFF
. | . | TRBJ2-1 | TRBV28 | TGTGCCAGCAGTTTATGGCCGACAGGAGGCGTTGAGCAGTTCTTC | CASSLWPTGGVEQFF
. | TRBD1 | TRBJ1-2 | TRBV28 | TGTGCCAGCAGTTTTTTAGGACAGGGGGCGCTTGGTAGGGGCTACACCTTC | CASSFLGQGALGRGYTF
. | TRBD1 | TRBJ1-1 | TRBV11-2 | TGTGCCAGCAGCCGAGACAGGGGGAACACTGAAGCTTTCTTT | CASSRDRGNTEAFF
. | . | TRBJ2-3 | TRBV28 | TGTGCCAGCAGTTGGAGCGTGGCAGATGGGTATACGCAGTATTTT | CASSWSVADGYTQYF
. | TRBD1 | TRBJ2-7 | TRBV7-6 | TGTGCCAGCAGCTTAGTATCCGGGACAGGGGGGTACGAGCAGTACTTC | CASSLVSGTGGYEQYF
. | TRBD1 | TRBJ2-2 | TRBV25-1 | TGTGCCAGCAGTGATACGACAGGGGCGGCCGGGGAGCTGTTTTTT | CASSDTTGAAGELFF
. | TRBD2 | TRBJ2-1 | TRBV11-2 | TGTGCCAGCAGCTTCATAGCGGGGGGTTGGGATGAGCAGTTCTTC | CASSFIAGGWDEQFF
. | TRBD2 | TRBJ2-2 | TRBV28 | TGTGCCAGCATCTCGTCGACTAGCGGGAGGGTCACCGGGGAGCTGTTTTTT | CASISSTSGRVTGELFF